The 14 T cell receptor beta chains given below trace back to one sample, sequenced in a study of CD8+ T cells in alopecia areata. Extracted RNA was reverse transcribed, and the resulting cDNA served as sequencing template. TCRdb's copy holds only in-frame clones and misses some; the assay was immunoSEQ multiplex PCR. This table has 100,000 to 130,000 clones, approximately 50% appearing once. Sequencing input: NKG2D-low CD8+ T cells sorted from blood. These receptor sequences come from a human donor with alopecia areata.

This clone appeared a few times. The chain's CDR3 is CASSQSTSVDNEQFF. DNA of the CDR3: TGCGCCAGCAGTCAATCAACTAGCGTTGACAATGAGCAGTTCTTC. This sequence joins TRBV23-1 and TRBJ2-1, with TRBD2 matching 7 bases. TRBV23-1 is recorded as an ORF, its role being uncertain. Losses at the gene ends were 0 bases for V and 5 bases for J; bases not matched to a gene: 4. The CDR3 sequence is 15 residues long.

In this sample, this clone turned up a few times. The chain has TRBV19 and TRBJ2-3; no reliable D call. Trimming removed 1 base at V and 2 bases at J, with 7 bases between. CDR3 length: 14 amino acids. Germline V gene sequence: CDR1 LNHDA, CDR2 SQIVND (reference sequence). The CDR3 is CASSIVIDTDTQYF. DNA of the CDR3: TGTGCCAGTAGTATAGTGATAGACACAGATACGCAGTATTTT. The whole variable domain, remainder taken from reference TRBV19 and TRBJ2-3, is DGGITQSPKYLFRKEGQNVTLSCEQNLNHDAMYWYRQDPGQGLRLIYYSQIVNDFQKGDIAEGYSVSREKKESFPLTVTSAQKNPTAFYLCASSIVIDTDTQYFGPGTRLTVL.

The CDR3 protein is CASSDGGMNTGELFF. CDR3 bases: TGTGCCAGCAGTGACGGCGGGATGAACACCGGGGAGCTGTTTTTT. The rearrangement joins TRBV25-1 to TRBJ2-2; possible D gene TRBD2, 6 bases. This CDR3 is built from 15 residues. Trimming took off 3 bases at V and 1 base at J, with 9 bases between the two ends. Germline CDR1 MGHDK, CDR2 SYGVNS. The variable domain in full, completed from reference TRBV25-1 and TRBJ2-2, reads EADIYQTPRYLVIGTGKKITLECSQTMGHDKMYWYQQDPGMELHLIHYSYGVNSTEKGDLSSESTVSRIRTEHFPLTLESARPSHTSQYLCASSDGGMNTGELFFGEGSRLTVL.

In nucleotides, the CDR3 is TGTGCCAGCAGCCCGGGACTCAGCTCCTACAATGAGCAGTTCTTC. Its protein is CASSPGLSSYNEQFF. The J gene is TRBJ2-1, the V gene TRBV4-2; a weak D match, TRBD2 (6 bases). CDR3 length: 15 amino acids. In germline, CDR1 is LGHNA, CDR2 YNFKEQ. The V end was cut by 4 bases, the J end by 0 bases, with 10 bases between.

The V and J genes are TRBV9 and TRBJ2-1; tentative D call: TRBD2 (6 bases). V gave up 4 bases and J gave up 4 bases, with 9 bases separating them. The germline CDR1 and CDR2 sequences are SGDLS and YYNGEE. The CDR3 runs 13 residues. For the CDR3, the DNA is TGTGCCAGCAGCCCGGAGGGGTACAATGAGCAGTTCTTC. This translates into CASSPEGYNEQFF. The whole variable domain, filled in from reference TRBV9 and TRBJ2-1, reads DSGVTQTPKHLITATGQRVTLRCSPRSGDLSVYWYQQSLDQGLQFLIQYYNGEERAKGNILERFSAQQFPDLHSELNLSSLELGDSALYFCASSPEGYNEQFFGPGTRLTVL.

This rearrangement joins TRBV2 to TRBJ2-7; D is ambiguous. Per the germline V gene, CDR1 is SNHLY and CDR2 is FYNNEI. With 1 base removed from V and 3 bases from J, the gap between germline ends came to 13 bases. The CDR3 has 15 amino acids. CDR3: CASSEVPPPNYEQYF. The CDR3, as DNA: TGTGCCAGCAGTGAAGTGCCACCCCCGAACTACGAGCAGTACTTC.

The chain uses TRBV6-1 and TRBJ2-7; D may be TRBD2 (6 bases). The CDR3 is 15 amino acids. V was trimmed by 1 base and J by 5 bases, leaving 15 bases between them. Germline CDR1 reads MNHNS; CDR2 reads SASEGT. DNA for the CDR3: TGTGCCAGCAGTGAAGTTGGAGGGAGTGCCGACGAGCAGTACTTC. Encoded protein: CASSEVGGSADEQYF.

This clone was detected only a few times. The rearrangement links TRBV25-1 to TRBJ2-1; possible D gene TRBD1, 6 bases. CDR1 MGHDK and CDR2 SYGVNS come from the germline V gene. Deletions cut 0 bases from V and 6 bases from J, with 12 bases between. The length of the CDR3 is 15 residues. CDR3: CASSEYRGPFNEQFF. CDR3 sequence (DNA): TGTGCCAGCAGTGAATACAGGGGACCCTTCAATGAGCAGTTCTTC.

This clone was seen more than once but under ten times. The rearrangement links TRBV2 to TRBJ1-1, with D perhaps matching TRBD1 (5 bases). Trimming took 8 bases from V and 10 from J, leaving 14 bases between them. Germline values: CDR1 SNHLY, CDR2 FYNNEI. The CDR3 is 11 amino acids. This chain's CDR3 is CASSGSLVAFF. CDR3 nucleotide sequence: TGTGCCAGCTCAGGGTCGTTGGTAGCTTTCTTT.

The sample holds a few counts of this clone. This specimen includes other DNA sequences encoding the same CDR3. The chain is built from TRBV6-5 and TRBJ2-3, with unresolved D. Trimming stripped 8 bases from V and 6 bases from J, with 9 bases between. Germline V gives CDR1 MNHEY, CDR2 SVGAGI. This CDR3 region has 11 residues. The CDR3 DNA sequence: TGTGCCAGCTCGGACGGCGATACGCAGTATTTT. It is translated as CASSDGDTQYF.

The V gene is TRBV11-2, the J gene TRBJ1-2; TRBD1 might be the D (5 bases). The germline CDR1 and CDR2 sequences are SGHAT and FQNNGV. The CDR3 is 13 amino acids. V was shortened by 4 bases and J by 7 bases, with 13 bases between the two germline ends. This CDR3 reads CASSWDVSSGYTF. CDR3 in DNA: TGTGCCAGCAGCTGGGACGTCTCGAGTGGCTACACCTTC. Filled out from reference TRBV11-2 and TRBJ1-2, the complete variable domain reads EAGVAQSPRYKIIEKRQSVAFWCNPISGHATLYWYQQILGQGPKLLIQFQNNGVVDDSQLPKDRFSAERLKGVDSTLKIQPAKLEDSAVYLCASSWDVSSGYTFGSGTRLTVV.

The J gene is TRBJ2-7, the V gene TRBV15, with D perhaps TRBD1 (6 bases). Trimming stripped 3 bases from V and 3 bases from J, with 9 bases between. The length of the CDR3 is 13 residues. In germline, CDR1 is LNHNV, CDR2 YYDKDF (reference sequence). CDR3 region: CATSSRDNYEQYF. Written as DNA, the CDR3 is TGTGCCACCAGCAGCCGGGACAACTACGAGCAGTACTTC.

V gene TRBV28 combines with J gene TRBJ1-1; D remains unclear. The length of the CDR3 is 13 residues. Trimming stripped 4 bases from V and 1 base from J, with 7 bases between. Germline assignment: CDR1 MDHEN and CDR2 SYDVKM. The CDR3 here is CASSSFANTEAFF. CDR3 coding DNA: TGTGCCAGCAGTTCTTTCGCGAACACTGAAGCTTTCTTT.

The chain links TRBV5-1 to TRBJ1-2, with TRBD1 matching 8 bases. With V trimmed by 7 bases and J by 6 bases, 5 bases remained unmatched. Germline CDR1 SGHRS, CDR2 YFSETQ. CDR3 size: 12 residues. The CDR3 region has the DNA TGCGCCAGCCAGGACAGGGTGGATGGCTACACCTTC. Amino acids: CASQDRVDGYTF.